What follows describes a single T cell receptor beta chain. The data were obtained in a study of blood T cell repertoires in COVID-19. V lost 1 base and J 1 base, leaving 5 bases between the germline ends. CDR1 SQVTM and CDR2 ANQGSEA come from the germline V gene. CDR3 size: 13 residues. Individuals aged about 18 to 90 years were recruited from approximately 24 US areas. Assay: immunoSEQ multiplex PCR; the TCRdb copy retains only in-frame clones and omits some. The sample has 250,000 to 350,000 clones; 70% to 90% are singletons. The clonotype comes from a woman in her 30s who had recovered from COVID-19. The genes are TRBV29-1 and TRBJ1-3; D is ambiguous. Sequencing input: PBMCs or T cells enriched from blood (not recorded which). The CDR3 DNA reads TGCAGCGTTGAAGGACAATCTGGAAACACCATATATTTT. This gives the protein CSVEGQSGNTIYF.